A selection of T cell receptor beta chains follows, all from one sample in a study of blood T cell repertoires in COVID-19. The table came from immunoSEQ multiplex PCR; TCRdb's copy has only in-frame clones and leaves some out. Among 200,000 to 250,000 clones, nearly 90% were seen once, and the ten largest hold roughly 15%. Material for sequencing was PBMCs or T cells enriched from blood (not recorded which). The source of these receptors is a man aged 25-45 years who had been exposed to COVID-19. The CDR3 runs from the conserved cysteine through the conserved F or W. The order of the fields is clone size, V gene, J gene, D gene, CDR3 protein, CDR3 DNA. The D gene is left open where the match is weak. Clone size is not always given. Where it is, it says once, few, many or a class for expanded clones.

once	TRBV5-8	TRBJ2-5	TRBD2	CASSSARGGLQETQYF	TGTGCCAGCAGCTCTGCTCGCGGGGGACTGCAGGAGACCCAGTACTTC
once	TRBV4-1	TRBJ2-6	TRBD2	CASSQNPGLAGGRGANVLTF	TGCGCCAGCAGCCAAAACCCGGGACTAGCGGGGGGGCGTGGGGCCAACGTCCTGACTTTC
NA	TRBV1	TRBJ1-2	NA	CTSGPPLVYGYTF	TGCACCAGCGGGCCGCCATTAGTCTATGGCTACACCTTC
NA	TRBV12-5	TRBJ2-2	TRBD1	CASGPTGSTGELFF	TGTGCTAGTGGCCCGACAGGGAGCACCGGGGAGCTGTTTTTT
NA	TRBV7-3	TRBJ2-4	TRBD2	CASSFISSGGLLGKNIQYF	TGTGCCAGCAGCTTTATCTCATCGGGGGGACTTTTAGGCAAAAACATTCAGTACTTC
NA	TRBV11-2	TRBJ2-1	TRBD2	CASSLVSRGGREQFF	TGTGCCAGCAGCTTGGTTTCCCGGGGGGGCCGCGAGCAGTTCTTC
NA	TRBV24-1	TRBJ2-3	NA	CATGASYTDTQYF	TGTGCCACCGGGGCGAGCTATACAGATACGCAGTATTTT
NA	TRBV19	TRBJ2-2	NA	CASSITSPGELFF	TGTGCCAGTAGCATTACTAGTCCCGGGGAGCTGTTTTTT
NA	TRBV6-2/TRBV6-3	TRBJ1-5	NA	CASSYNLNSDRGFNNQPQHF	TGTGCCAGCAGTTATAACCTTAACTCTGATCGAGGTTTCAATAATCAGCCCCAGCATTTT
NA	TRBV6-5	TRBJ1-1	NA	CASTRQGRPNTEAFF	TGTGCCAGCACCCGGCAGGGCCGACCGAACACTGAAGCTTTCTTT
NA	TRBV19	TRBJ2-5	NA	CASRQDPSGPETQYF	TGTGCCAGTAGGCAAGACCCGAGCGGCCCAGAGACCCAGTACTTC
NA	TRBV5-4	TRBJ2-3	NA	CASSFRGPSTDTQYF	TGTGCCAGCAGCTTCAGGGGTCCTAGCACAGATACGCAGTATTTT
NA	TRBV7-2	TRBJ2-4	TRBD2	CASSLGLGGVAKNIQYF	TGTGCCAGCAGCTTAGGGCTCGGGGGGGTTGCCAAAAACATTCAGTACTTC
NA	TRBV5-4	TRBJ2-5	TRBD2	CASSPGTSGVTETQYF	TGTGCCAGCAGCCCTGGGACTAGCGGGGTTACGGAGACCCAGTACTTC
NA	TRBV4-2	TRBJ2-3	NA	CASSQDGTDTQYF	TGTGCCAGCAGCCAAGACGGTACAGATACGCAGTATTTT
NA	TRBV4-2	TRBJ2-5	NA	CASSQGPLEVEETQYF	TGTGCCAGCAGCCAAGGCCCCCTTGAGGTAGAAGAGACCCAGTACTTC
NA	TRBV4-3	TRBJ1-1	TRBD1	CASSRGIDRGNTEAFF	TGCGCCAGCAGCCGGGGTATTGACAGGGGGAACACTGAAGCTTTCTTT
NA	TRBV3-1/TRBV3-2	TRBJ1-6	TRBD1	CASSEGGRGRSPLHF	TGTGCCAGCAGCGAAGGGGGCAGGGGAAGGTCACCCCTCCACTTT
NA	TRBV7-6	TRBJ1-3	NA	CASSYRQSHSGNTIYF	TGTGCCAGCAGCTATCGCCAGTCACACTCTGGAAACACCATATATTTT
NA	TRBV18	TRBJ2-7	TRBD1	CASSLDRGHYEQYF	TGTGCCAGCTCACTGGACAGGGGGCACTACGAGCAGTACTTC
NA	TRBV7-9	TRBJ2-2	NA	CASSSPTDHTGELFF	TGTGCCAGCAGCTCACCCACAGACCATACCGGGGAGCTGTTTTTT
once	TRBV2	TRBJ2-5	TRBD1	CASSDNPRDRQETQYF	TGTGCCAGCAGTGATAACCCCCGGGACAGACAAGAGACCCAGTACTTC
NA	TRBV9	TRBJ2-3	TRBD2	CASSRGETQYF	TGTGCCAGCAGCCGGGGGGAGACGCAGTATTTT
NA	TRBV15	TRBJ2-4	NA	CATSSPSLAKNIQYF	TGTGCCACCAGCAGCCCGAGCCTAGCCAAAAACATTCAGTACTTC
NA	TRBV9	TRBJ2-1	TRBD1	CASSEGWGQGAPYNEQFF	TGTGCCAGCAGCGAGGGGTGGGGACAGGGGGCACCCTACAATGAGCAGTTCTTC
NA	TRBV7-9	TRBJ2-3	NA	CASSLGETGTSTDTQYF	TGTGCCAGCAGCTTAGGTGAGACAGGGACTAGCACAGATACGCAGTATTTT
NA	TRBV9	TRBJ2-7	TRBD1	CASSEGGGTGLYEQYF	TGTGCCAGCAGCGAGGGTGGTGGGACAGGCCTCTACGAGCAGTACTTC
NA	TRBV5-4	TRBJ2-3	TRBD2	CASRTSGGAPDTQYF	TGTGCCAGCAGAACTAGCGGGGGGGCCCCAGATACGCAGTATTTT
NA	TRBV19	TRBJ1-6	TRBD1	CASSIDRGRESPLHF	TGTGCCAGTAGTATAGACAGGGGGCGAGAATCACCCCTCCACTTT
NA	TRBV4-1	TRBJ1-1	NA	CASSQEGPPNTEAFF	TGCGCCAGCAGCCAAGAGGGGCCCCCGAACACTGAAGCTTTCTTT
NA	TRBV6-6	TRBJ2-1	TRBD2	CASSPAGGNEQFF	TGTGCCAGCAGCCCCGCGGGGGGCAATGAGCAGTTCTTC
NA	TRBV7-2	TRBJ1-1	NA	CASSLGRAGTEAFF	TGTGCCAGCAGCTTAGGGCGGGCTGGCACTGAAGCTTTCTTT
NA	TRBV19	TRBJ1-2	TRBD1	CASSITGQNYGYTF	TGTGCCAGTAGTATAACGGGACAGAACTATGGCTACACCTTC
NA	TRBV4-3	TRBJ2-1	NA	CASSQDLTSGYNEQFF	TGCGCCAGCAGCCAAGATCTGACTAGTGGTTACAATGAGCAGTTCTTC
NA	TRBV25-1	TRBJ2-7	TRBD1	CASEDRGSYEQYF	TGTGCCAGCGAGGACAGGGGCTCCTACGAGCAGTACTTC